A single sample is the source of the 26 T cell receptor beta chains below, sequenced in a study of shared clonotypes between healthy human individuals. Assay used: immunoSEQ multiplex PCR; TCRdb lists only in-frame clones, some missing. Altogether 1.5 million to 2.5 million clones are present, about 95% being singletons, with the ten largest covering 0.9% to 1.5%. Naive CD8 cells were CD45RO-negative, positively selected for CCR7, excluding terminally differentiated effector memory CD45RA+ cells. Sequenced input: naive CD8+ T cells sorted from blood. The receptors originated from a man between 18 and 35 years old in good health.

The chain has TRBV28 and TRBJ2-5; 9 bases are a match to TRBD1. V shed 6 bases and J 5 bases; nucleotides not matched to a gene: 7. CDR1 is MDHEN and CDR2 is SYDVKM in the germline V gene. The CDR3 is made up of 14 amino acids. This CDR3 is CASRQQGAWETQYF. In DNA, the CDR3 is TGTGCCAGCAGACAACAGGGGGCCTGGGAGACCCAGTACTTC. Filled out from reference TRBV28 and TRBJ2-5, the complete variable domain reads DVKVTQSSRYLVKRTGEKVFLECVQDMDHENMFWYRQDPGLGLRLIYFSYDVKMKEKGDIPEGYSVSREKKERFSLILESASTNQTSMYLCASRQQGAWETQYFGPGTRLLVL.

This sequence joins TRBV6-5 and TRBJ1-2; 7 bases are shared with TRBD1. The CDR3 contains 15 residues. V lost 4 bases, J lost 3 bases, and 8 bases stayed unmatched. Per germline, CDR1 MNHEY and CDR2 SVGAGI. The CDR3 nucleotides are TGTGCCAGCAGTTTTGCCGAGGGGGCCTACTATGGCTACACCTTC. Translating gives CASSFAEGAYYGYTF.

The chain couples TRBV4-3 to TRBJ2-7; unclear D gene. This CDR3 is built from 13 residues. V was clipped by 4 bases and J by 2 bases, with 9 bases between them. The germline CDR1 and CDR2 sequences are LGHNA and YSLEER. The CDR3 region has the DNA TGCGCCAGCAGCCCCGTCCTTGCCTACGAGCAGTACTTC. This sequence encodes CASSPVLAYEQYF.

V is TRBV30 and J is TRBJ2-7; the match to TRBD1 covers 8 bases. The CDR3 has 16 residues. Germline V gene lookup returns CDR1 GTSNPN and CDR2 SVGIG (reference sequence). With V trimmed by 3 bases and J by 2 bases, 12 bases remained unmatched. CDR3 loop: CAWSVIPGQGPYEQYF. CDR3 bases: TGTGCCTGGAGCGTAATACCCGGACAGGGCCCCTACGAGCAGTACTTC.

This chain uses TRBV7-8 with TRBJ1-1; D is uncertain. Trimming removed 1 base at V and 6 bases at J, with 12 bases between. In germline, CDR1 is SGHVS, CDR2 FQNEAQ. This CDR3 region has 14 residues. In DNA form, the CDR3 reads TGTGCCAGCAGCTTAGGGGCGGGCGTACCTGAAGCTTTCTTT. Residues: CASSLGAGVPEAFF.

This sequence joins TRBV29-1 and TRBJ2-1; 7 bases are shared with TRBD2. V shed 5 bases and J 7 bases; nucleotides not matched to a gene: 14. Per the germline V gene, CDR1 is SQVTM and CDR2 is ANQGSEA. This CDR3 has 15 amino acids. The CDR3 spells CSVHFGLAVANEQFF. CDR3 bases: TGCAGCGTTCACTTTGGCCTAGCGGTTGCGAATGAGCAGTTCTTC.

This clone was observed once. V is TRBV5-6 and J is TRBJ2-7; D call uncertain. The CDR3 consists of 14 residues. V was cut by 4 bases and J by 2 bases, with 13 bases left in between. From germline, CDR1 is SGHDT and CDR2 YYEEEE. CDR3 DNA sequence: TGTGCCAGCAGCCCCACGGCGGAGACCTACGAGCAGTACTTC. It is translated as CASSPTAETYEQYF.

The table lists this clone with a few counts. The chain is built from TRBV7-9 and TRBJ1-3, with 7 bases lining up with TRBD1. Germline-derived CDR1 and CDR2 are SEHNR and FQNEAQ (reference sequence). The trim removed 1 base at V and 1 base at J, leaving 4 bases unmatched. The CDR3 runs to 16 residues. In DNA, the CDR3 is TGTGCCAGCAGCTTAGGGGGACAGCTATCTGGAAACACCATATATTTT. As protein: CASSLGGQLSGNTIYF.

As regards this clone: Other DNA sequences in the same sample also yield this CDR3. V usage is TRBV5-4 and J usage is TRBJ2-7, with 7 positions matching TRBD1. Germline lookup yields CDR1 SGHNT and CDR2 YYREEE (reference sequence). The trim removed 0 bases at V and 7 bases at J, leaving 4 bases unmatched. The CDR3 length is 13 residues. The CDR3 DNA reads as TGTGCCAGCAGCTTGGAGGGGGCGGGTGAGCAGTACTTC. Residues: CASSLEGAGEQYF.

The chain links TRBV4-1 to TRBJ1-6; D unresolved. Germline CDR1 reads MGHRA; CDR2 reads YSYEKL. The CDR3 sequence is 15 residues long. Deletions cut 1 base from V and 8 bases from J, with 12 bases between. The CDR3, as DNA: TGCGCCAGCAGCCAAGTAGAAGGGTCGGATTCACCCCTCCACTTT. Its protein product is CASSQVEGSDSPLHF.

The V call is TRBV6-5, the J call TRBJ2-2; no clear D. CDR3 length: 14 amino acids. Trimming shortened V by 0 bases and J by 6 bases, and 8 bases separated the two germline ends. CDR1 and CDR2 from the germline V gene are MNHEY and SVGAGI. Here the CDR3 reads CASSYSTLAGELFF. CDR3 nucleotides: TGTGCCAGCAGTTACTCGACATTGGCCGGGGAGCTGTTTTTT.

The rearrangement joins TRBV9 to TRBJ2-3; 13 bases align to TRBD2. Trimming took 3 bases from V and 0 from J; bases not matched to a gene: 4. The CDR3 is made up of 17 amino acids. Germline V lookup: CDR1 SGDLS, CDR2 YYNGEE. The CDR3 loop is CASSGGLAGPSTDTQYF. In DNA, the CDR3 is TGTGCCAGCAGCGGGGGACTAGCGGGACCTAGCACAGATACGCAGTATTTT.

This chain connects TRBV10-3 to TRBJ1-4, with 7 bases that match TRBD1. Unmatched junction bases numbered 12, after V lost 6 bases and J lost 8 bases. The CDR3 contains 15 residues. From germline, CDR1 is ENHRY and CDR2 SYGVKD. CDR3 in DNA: TGTGCCATCAGCGATATAGACAGGGAGAGGGAAAAACTGTTTTTT. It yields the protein CAISDIDREREKLFF.

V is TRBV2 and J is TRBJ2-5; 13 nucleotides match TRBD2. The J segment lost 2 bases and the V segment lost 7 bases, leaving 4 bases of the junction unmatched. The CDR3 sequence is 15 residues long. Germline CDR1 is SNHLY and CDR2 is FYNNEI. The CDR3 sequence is CASIGLAGVQETQYF. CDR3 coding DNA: TGTGCCAGCATCGGACTAGCGGGAGTTCAAGAGACCCAGTACTTC. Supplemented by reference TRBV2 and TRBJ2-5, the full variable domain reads EPEVTQTPSHQVTQMGQEVILRCVPISNHLYFYWYRQILGQKVEFLVSFYNNEISEKSEIFDDQFSVERPDGSNFTLKIRSTKLEDSAMYFCASIGLAGVQETQYFGPGTRLLVL.

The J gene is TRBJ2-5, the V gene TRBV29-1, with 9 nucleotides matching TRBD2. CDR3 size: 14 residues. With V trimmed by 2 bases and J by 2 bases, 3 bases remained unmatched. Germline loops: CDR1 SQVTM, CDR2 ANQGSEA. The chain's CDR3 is CSVEFLAGQETQYF. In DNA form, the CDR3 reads TGCAGCGTTGAATTCCTAGCGGGGCAAGAGACCCAGTACTTC.

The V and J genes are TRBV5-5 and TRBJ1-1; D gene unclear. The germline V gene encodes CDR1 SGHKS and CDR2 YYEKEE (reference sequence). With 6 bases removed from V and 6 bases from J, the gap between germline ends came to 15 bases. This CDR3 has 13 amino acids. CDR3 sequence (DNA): TGTGCCAGCACTCTGATTTTAGTGGCTGAAGCTTTCTTT. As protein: CASTLILVAEAFF.

CDR3 protein: CASPRAFLDRGYTF. CDR3 nucleotide sequence: TGTGCCAGCCCCCGGGCCTTCCTAGACAGGGGCTACACCTTC. The chain employs TRBV27 and TRBJ1-2, with a possible D match to TRBD1 (6 bases). Trimming pared 8 bases from V and 8 bases from J, leaving 21 bases between. Per germline, CDR1 MNHEY and CDR2 SMNVEV (reference sequence). The length of the CDR3 is 14 residues.

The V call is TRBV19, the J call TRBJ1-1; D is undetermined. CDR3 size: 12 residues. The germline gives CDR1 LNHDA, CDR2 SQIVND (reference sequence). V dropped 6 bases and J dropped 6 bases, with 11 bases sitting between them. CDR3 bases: TGTGCCAGTAGGGGCATGGCTGCTGAAGCTTTCTTT. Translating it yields CASRGMAAEAFF.

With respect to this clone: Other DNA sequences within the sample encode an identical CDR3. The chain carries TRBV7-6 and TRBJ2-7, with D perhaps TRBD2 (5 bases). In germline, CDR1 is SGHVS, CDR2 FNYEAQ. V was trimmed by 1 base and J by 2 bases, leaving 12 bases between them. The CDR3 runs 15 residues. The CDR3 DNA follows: TGTGCCAGCAGCTTAGGTGCGGGTGACCCCTACGAGCAGTACTTC. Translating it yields CASSLGAGDPYEQYF.

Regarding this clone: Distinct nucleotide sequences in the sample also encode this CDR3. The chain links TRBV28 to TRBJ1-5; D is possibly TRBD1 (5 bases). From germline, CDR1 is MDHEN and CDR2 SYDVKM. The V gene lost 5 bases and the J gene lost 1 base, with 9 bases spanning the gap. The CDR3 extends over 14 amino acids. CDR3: CASSPRDSNQPQHF. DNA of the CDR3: TGTGCCAGCAGTCCCAGGGACAGCAATCAGCCCCAGCATTTT.

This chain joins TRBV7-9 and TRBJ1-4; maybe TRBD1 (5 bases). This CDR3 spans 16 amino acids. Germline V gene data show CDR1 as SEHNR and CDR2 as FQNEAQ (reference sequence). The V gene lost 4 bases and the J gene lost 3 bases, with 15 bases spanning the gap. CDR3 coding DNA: TGTGCCAGCAGCTCCACACCAGGGTCGGCTAATGAAAAACTGTTTTTT. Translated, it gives CASSSTPGSANEKLFF.

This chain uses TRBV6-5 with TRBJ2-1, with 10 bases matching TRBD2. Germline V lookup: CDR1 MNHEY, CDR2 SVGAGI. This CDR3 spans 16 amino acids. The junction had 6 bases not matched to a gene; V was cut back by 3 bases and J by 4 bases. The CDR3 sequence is CASSYLTSGIYNEQFF. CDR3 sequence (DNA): TGTGCCAGCAGTTATCTAACTAGCGGGATTTACAATGAGCAGTTCTTC.

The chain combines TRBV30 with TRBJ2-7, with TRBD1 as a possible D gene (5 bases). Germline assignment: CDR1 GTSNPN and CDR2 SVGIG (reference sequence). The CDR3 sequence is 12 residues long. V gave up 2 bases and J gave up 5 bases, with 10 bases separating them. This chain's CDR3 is CAWSKGIDEQYF. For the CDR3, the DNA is TGTGCCTGGAGTAAGGGGATCGACGAGCAGTACTTC.

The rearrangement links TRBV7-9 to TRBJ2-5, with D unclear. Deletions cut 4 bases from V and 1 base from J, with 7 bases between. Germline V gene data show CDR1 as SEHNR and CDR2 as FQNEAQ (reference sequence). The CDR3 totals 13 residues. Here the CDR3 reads CASSWTVQETQYF. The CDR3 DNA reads TGTGCCAGCAGCTGGACGGTCCAAGAGACCCAGTACTTC.

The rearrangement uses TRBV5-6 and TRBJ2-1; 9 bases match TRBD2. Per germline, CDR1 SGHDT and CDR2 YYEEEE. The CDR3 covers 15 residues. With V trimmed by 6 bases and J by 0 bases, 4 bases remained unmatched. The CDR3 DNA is TGTGCCAGCATAGCGGGGGCGAGCTCCTACAATGAGCAGTTCTTC. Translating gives CASIAGASSYNEQFF.

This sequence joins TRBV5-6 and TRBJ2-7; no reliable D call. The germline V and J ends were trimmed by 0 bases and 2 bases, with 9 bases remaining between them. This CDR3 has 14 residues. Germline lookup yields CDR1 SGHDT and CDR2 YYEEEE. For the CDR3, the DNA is TGTGCCAGCAGCTTGGTCGAGGCCACCTACGAGCAGTACTTC. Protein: CASSLVEATYEQYF.